A selection of T cell receptor beta chains follows, all from one sample in a study of blood T cell repertoires in COVID-19. This table comes from immunoSEQ multiplex PCR, and its TCRdb copy is limited to in-frame clones, with some not included. The data contain 100,000 to 150,000 clones, 70% to 85% of them singletons. The specimen was peripheral blood. These receptors all come from a woman between 70 and 85 years old with acute or convalescent COVID-19. Each CDR3 is given with its conserved first and last residue. Each record gives: clone size, D gene, V gene, J gene, CDR3 DNA, CDR3 protein. The D gene is left open where the match is weak. Rows give clone size only sometimes, using once, few, many, or a class for an expanded clone.

.	.	TRBV7-7	TRBJ2-5	TGTGCCAGCAGCTTATCCGCAGCGTTTCGGTCGACCCAGTACTTC	CASSLSAAFRSTQYF
.	.	TRBV24-1	TRBJ2-2	TGTGCCACCAGTGCGTTTTCGAACACCGGGGAGCTGTTTTTT	CATSAFSNTGELFF
.	.	TRBV19	TRBJ1-2	TGTGCCAGTAGTTTTAGGCAGGGCAATGGCTACACCTTC	CASSFRQGNGYTF
.	.	TRBV7-9	TRBJ2-5	TGTGCCAGCAGCCATAATCTACTCCCCGTGGAGACCCAGTACTTC	CASSHNLLPVETQYF
once	TRBD1	TRBV9	TRBJ1-1	TGTGCCAGCAGCGTAGGCCTCATCCGGGACAGGGCCACTGAAGCTTTCTTT	CASSVGLIRDRATEAFF
.	TRBD1	TRBV19	TRBJ1-1	TGTGCCAGTAGTCGTGGAGGAGCAGGGGGGCTGCACACTGAAGCTTTCTTT	CASSRGGAGGLHTEAFF
.	TRBD1	TRBV2	TRBJ1-2	TGTGCCAGCAGCACAGGGGGTTATGGCTACACCTTC	CASSTGGYGYTF
once	TRBD2	TRBV5-1	TRBJ2-3	TGCGCCAGCAGCTGGGGACTAGCGGGGGGCCTCACAGATACGCAGTATTTT	CASSWGLAGGLTDTQYF
.	.	TRBV24-1	TRBJ1-2	TGTGCCACCAGTGATCCGGGGAGGTTCTATGGCTACACCTTC	CATSDPGRFYGYTF
.	.	TRBV29-1	TRBJ2-1	TGCAGCGTTGAGGAGTACAATGAGCAGTTCTTC	CSVEEYNEQFF
.	.	TRBV3-1/TRBV3-2	TRBJ2-3	TGTGCCAGCAGCCAGGCACGCACAGATACGCAGTATTTT	CASSQARTDTQYF
.	.	TRBV6-5	TRBJ1-4	TGTGCCAGCAGTTACGGAGGGGTAGATGAAAAACTGTTTTTT	CASSYGGVDEKLFF
.	.	TRBV3-1/TRBV3-2	TRBJ1-2	TGTGCCAGCAGCCCCCGCGCGAGTTATGGCTACACCTTC	CASSPRASYGYTF
.	.	TRBV7-2	TRBJ2-1	TGTGCCAGCAGCTTTCGCTTGACAGCAAGCAATGAGCAGTTCTTC	CASSFRLTASNEQFF
.	.	TRBV11-3	TRBJ2-2	TGTGCCAGCACTCGACAGCGAAGAACCGGGGAGCTGTTTTTT	CASTRQRRTGELFF
.	TRBD1	TRBV19	TRBJ1-1	TGTGCCAGTAGTAACAGGGGGCAAGTAACTGAAGCTTTCTTT	CASSNRGQVTEAFF
once	TRBD1	TRBV5-4	TRBJ1-1	TGTGCCAGCAGCAGAAACAGGGGGAAGAACACTGAAGCTTTCTTT	CASSRNRGKNTEAFF
.	.	TRBV10-3	TRBJ2-7	TGTGCCATCAGATCGTCCTACGAGCAGTACTTC	CAIRSSYEQYF
.	TRBD1	TRBV7-9	TRBJ2-7	TGTGCCAGCAGCCCCCCGGCAGGGGGCTACGAGCAGTACTTC	CASSPPAGGYEQYF
.	.	TRBV12-3/TRBV12-4	TRBJ1-5	TGTGCCAGCAGTTTGAGGGCGGATCAGCCCCAGCATTTT	CASSLRADQPQHF
once	TRBD1	TRBV5-1	TRBJ1-6	TGCGCCAGCAGCTTGGGGACAGGGTGGGATTCACCCCTCCACTTT	CASSLGTGWDSPLHF
.	.	TRBV5-5	TRBJ2-5	TGTGCCAGCAGCTTTCGGGGGGCGGCGATCAACCAAGAGACCCAGTACTTC	CASSFRGAAINQETQYF
.	.	TRBV19	TRBJ1-5	TGTGCCAGTAGTAGAGCGGGGGGCGAGAGCAATCAGCCCCAGCATTTT	CASSRAGGESNQPQHF
.	.	TRBV3-1/TRBV3-2	TRBJ1-4	TGTGCCAGCAGCCAAGGGGCCATGAGTGAAAAACTGTTTTTT	CASSQGAMSEKLFF
.	.	TRBV18	TRBJ2-2	TGTGCCAGCTCACCACCGCTGGCAGGGTCCACCGGGGAGCTGTTTTTT	CASSPPLAGSTGELFF
.	.	TRBV18	TRBJ1-5	TGTGCCAGCTCACCCCCGGGACTCGGCCGGCGAGATCAGCCCCAGCATTTT	CASSPPGLGRRDQPQHF
once	.	TRBV10-3	TRBJ2-3	TGTGCCATCAGTGGGAGGACCACAGATACGCAGTATTTT	CAISGRTTDTQYF
.	.	TRBV6-2/TRBV6-3	TRBJ2-6	TGTGCCAGCAGTTATACTTTGGAGGGGCAGGCTGGGGCCAACGTCCTGACTTTC	CASSYTLEGQAGANVLTF
.	.	TRBV21-1	TRBJ1-1	TGTGCCAGCAGCAAATTGGGGGGGGGTAAAACCCGCACTGAAGCTTTCTTT	CASSKLGGGKTRTEAFF
.	.	TRBV1	TRBJ1-3	TGCACCAGCAGCCAGGACAGGGGGCGAAGAAGCTACTCTGGAAACACCATATATTTT	CTSSQDRGRRSYSGNTIYF
once	TRBD2	TRBV6-5	TRBJ2-5	TGTGCCAGCAGTTACGAGCGGGGGAGGGGGACCCAGTACTTC	CASSYERGRGTQYF
.	.	TRBV9	TRBJ1-1	TGTGCCAGCAGCGTAGCTCCAGGGTCTGAAGCTTTCTTT	CASSVAPGSEAFF
.	TRBD2	TRBV7-2	TRBJ2-7	TGTGCCAGCAGTTGGACTAGCGGGGGGGTCTACGAGCAGTACTTC	CASSWTSGGVYEQYF
.	TRBD1	TRBV27	TRBJ1-5	TGTGCCAGCAGGGTTGACCTCAACAGGGGATCGGGCAATCAGCCCCAGCATTTT	CASRVDLNRGSGNQPQHF
.	TRBD1	TRBV3-1/TRBV3-2	TRBJ2-5	TGTGCCAGCAGCCCCGTGGACAGGGGAGGATGGGAGACCCAGTACTTC	CASSPVDRGGWETQYF
few	TRBD1	TRBV30	TRBJ1-2	TGTGCCTGGAACAGGGACAGGCCCTATGGCTACACCTTC	CAWNRDRPYGYTF
few	TRBD1	TRBV3-1/TRBV3-2	TRBJ1-2	TGTGCCAGCAGCCAAGGACTGGGACAGGGAGCGTGGAGTCCTGGCTACACCTTC	CASSQGLGQGAWSPGYTF
.	TRBD2	TRBV19	TRBJ2-3	TGTGCCAGTAGTAGCGGGGGGCTCGTTAATACGCAGTATTTT	CASSSGGLVNTQYF
once	TRBD1	TRBV4-1	TRBJ2-3	TGCGCCAGCAGCCTATTCGACAGGGACGATACGCAGTATTTT	CASSLFDRDDTQYF
.	TRBD1	TRBV5-6	TRBJ1-3	TGTGCCAGCAGCTTCCCTCGACAGGGCCCTGGAAACACCATATATTTT	CASSFPRQGPGNTIYF
.	.	TRBV28	TRBJ1-4	TGTGCCACCAGAACAGGCCTGGGAAAGAATGAAAAACTGTTTTTT	CATRTGLGKNEKLFF
.	.	TRBV7-6	TRBJ2-3	TGTGCCAGCAGGCCAGGAGCGGATATCACAGATACGCAGTATTTT	CASRPGADITDTQYF
.	TRBD1	TRBV6-6	TRBJ1-6	TGTGCCAGCAGTCCGGGACAGGGGGTTAATTCACCCCTCCACTTT	CASSPGQGVNSPLHF
.	.	TRBV4-3	TRBJ2-1	TGCGCCAGCAGCCAGTCATGGGCGGGCGGTATAACGGGTGAGCAGTTCTTC	CASSQSWAGGITGEQFF
.	TRBD2	TRBV7-9	TRBJ2-3	TGTGCCAGCAGCCCGGAGTGGACTAGTAAGACAGATACGCAGTATTTT	CASSPEWTSKTDTQYF
.	TRBD1	TRBV2	TRBJ2-7	TGTGCCAGCCACGGGACAGGGAACTACGAGCAGTACTTC	CASHGTGNYEQYF
once	.	TRBV4-3	TRBJ1-1	TGCGCCAGCAGCCAGGGCGAGGGATACATGAACACTGAAGCTTTCTTT	CASSQGEGYMNTEAFF
.	TRBD2	TRBV10-3	TRBJ2-5	TGTGCCATCAGTGGGACTAGCGGAGGTGGGGAGACCCAGTACTTC	CAISGTSGGGETQYF
once	.	TRBV29-1	TRBJ2-2	TGCAGCGTTAGTGAAAGGTGGCAGGGCCAGCTGTTTTTT	CSVSERWQGQLFF
.	TRBD2	TRBV3-1/TRBV3-2	TRBJ2-7	TGTGCCAGCAGCCCGGGACTAGCGGCCTACTACGAGCAGTACTTC	CASSPGLAAYYEQYF
.	TRBD2	TRBV11-3	TRBJ2-5	TGTGCCAGCAGCTACGGGACTAGCGGGGGGGCCCTCCAAGAGACCCAGTACTTC	CASSYGTSGGALQETQYF
.	.	TRBV6-2/TRBV6-3	TRBJ2-5	TGTGCCAGCAGTTACCCCCAGGGTAAAGAGACCCAGTACTTC	CASSYPQGKETQYF
.	.	TRBV7-2	TRBJ1-2	TGTGCCAGCAGCCCACAGGGCTACTATGGCTACACCTTC	CASSPQGYYGYTF
.	TRBD2	TRBV4-3	TRBJ2-1	TGCGCCAGCAGCCTCACTAGCGGGAGGTACAATGAGCAGTTCTTC	CASSLTSGRYNEQFF
once	.	TRBV4-1	TRBJ2-1	TGCGCCAGCAGCCAAGCTGGCGGAAACTACAATGAGCAGTTCTTC	CASSQAGGNYNEQFF
.	.	TRBV7-2	TRBJ2-7	TGTGCCAGCAGCTTAGTCCCAGCGACCTACGAGCAGTACTTC	CASSLVPATYEQYF